Each of the 22 T cell receptor beta chains below was sequenced from the same sample in a study of PD-1 blockade in classical Hodgkin lymphoma. Assay used: immunoSEQ multiplex PCR; TCRdb lists only in-frame clones, some missing. Among around 93,000 clones listed, roughly 78% were seen once. Indicated time point: cycle 4 day 1 (C4D1), after 5 to 7 weeks of nivolumab. No patient escaped relapse after autologous stem cell transplantation, and brentuximab vedotin exposure varied. The source was peripheral blood mononuclear cells (PBMCs), collected before the fourth cycle of nivolumab. Every receptor here comes from a human donor with classical Hodgkin lymphoma.

The chain has TRBV6-5 and TRBJ1-3; D not resolved. Germline values: CDR1 MNHEY, CDR2 SVGAGI. V lost 2 bases to trimming and J lost 7 bases, with 12 bases between them. The CDR3 totals 14 residues. This CDR3 is CASSYDESANTIYF. The DNA for the CDR3 is TGTGCCAGCAGTTACGACGAGAGTGCGAACACCATATATTTT.

Only one count was recorded for this clone. The chain is built from TRBV7-3 and TRBJ2-3; TRBD2 matches 7 bases. The CDR3 has 13 amino acids. Per the germline V gene, CDR1 is SGHTA and CDR2 is FQGTGA. V lost 8 bases and J lost 3; bases outside the gene matches: 5. As DNA, the CDR3 is TGTGCCAGCCCCACTAGCGAAACAGATACGCAGTATTTT. It codes for CASPTSETDTQYF. The variable domain in full, with the rest retrieved from reference TRBV7-3 and TRBJ2-3, is GAGVSQTPSNKVTEKGKYVELRCDPISGHTALYWYRQSLGQGPEFLIYFQGTGAADDSGLPNDRFFAVRPEGSVSTLKIQRTERGDSAVYLCASPTSETDTQYFGPGTRLTVL.

V is TRBV18 and J is TRBJ2-4; TRBD2 aligns across 7 bases. Germline V CDR1 and CDR2: KGHSH, LQKENI. V shed 6 bases and J 1 base; nucleotides not matched to a gene: 6. There are 15 residues in the CDR3. The CDR3 region is CASSQSGIAKNIQYF. CDR3 in DNA: TGTGCCAGCTCCCAGAGCGGGATCGCCAAAAACATTCAGTACTTC.

The V gene is TRBV19, the J gene TRBJ1-1; the match to TRBD1 covers 8 bases. CDR3 length equals 14 residues. Germline V gene lookup returns CDR1 LNHDA and CDR2 SQIVND (reference sequence). V dropped 3 bases and J dropped 10; count of bases not matched to a gene: 10. CDR3 region: CASSILQGGRGAFF. In nucleotides, the CDR3 is TGTGCCAGTAGTATCCTACAGGGGGGGCGAGGAGCTTTCTTT.

The chain recombines TRBV19 with TRBJ1-6, with 7 bases fitting TRBD1. The CDR3 totals 14 residues. Per the germline V gene, CDR1 is LNHDA and CDR2 is SQIVND (reference sequence). J gave up 2 bases and V 6 bases, and 1 base lay outside the gene matches. CDR3 residues: CASRGTAYNSPLHF. In DNA form, the CDR3 reads TGTGCCAGTAGGGGGACAGCCTATAATTCACCCCTCCACTTT.

This clone was detected only a few times. The V and J genes are TRBV2 and TRBJ2-4; 13 nucleotides agree with TRBD2. Germline CDR1 is SNHLY and CDR2 is FYNNEI. The CDR3 covers 18 residues. Trimming removed 6 bases from V and 0 bases from J; junction bases left unmatched: 8. The DNA of the CDR3 is TGTGCCAGCAGGCTGACTAGCGGGGGGACGATAGCCAAAAACATTCAGTACTTC. This gives the protein CASRLTSGGTIAKNIQYF.

The rearrangement links TRBV6-1 to TRBJ2-1, with 8 bases lining up with TRBD1. Germline trimming cut 6 bases from V and 12 bases from J; bases unmatched to any gene: 4. CDR1 and CDR2 from the germline V gene are MNHNS and SASEGT. The CDR3 runs 11 residues. The CDR3 protein is CASRTGGWQFF. In DNA, the CDR3 is TGTGCCAGCAGAACAGGGGGGTGGCAGTTCTTC.

This chain connects TRBV28 to TRBJ1-1; 9 nucleotides align to TRBD1. The CDR3 is made up of 13 amino acids. V gave up 5 bases and J gave up 6 bases; unmatched junction bases: 4. Germline V gives CDR1 MDHEN, CDR2 SYDVKM. For the CDR3, the DNA is TGTGCCAGCAGTCTACAGGGGGCCGCTGAAGCTTTCTTT. Its translation is CASSLQGAAEAFF.

J is TRBJ2-7 and V is TRBV10-3; 8 nucleotides match TRBD1. This CDR3 is 13 amino acids long. J gave up 1 base and V 8 bases, and 4 bases lay outside the gene matches. Germline CDR1 reads ENHRY; CDR2 reads SYGVKD. The chain's CDR3 is CAIEDRASYEQYF. The DNA of the CDR3 is TGTGCCATCGAGGACAGGGCTTCCTACGAGCAGTACTTC.

This clone showed up just once. The chain uses TRBV18 and TRBJ2-7; possibly TRBD1 or TRBD2 for D (6 bases each). Germline V gene data show CDR1 as KGHSH and CDR2 as LQKENI. V was pared by 8 bases and J by 3 bases, with 17 bases between. This CDR3 comprises 14 residues. For the CDR3, the DNA is TGTGCCAGCGGGGAACAGGGAGGTCACTACGAGCAGTACTTC. Encoded protein: CASGEQGGHYEQYF.

V gene TRBV5-6 combines with J gene TRBJ1-2; unclear D gene. V lost 3 bases and J lost 5, with 8 bases in between. Looked up from germline, CDR1 is SGHDT and CDR2 is YYEEEE. The CDR3 runs to 12 residues. This CDR3 reads CASSYGSYGYTF. Here the CDR3 DNA reads TGTGCCAGCAGCTACGGGAGTTATGGCTACACCTTC.

This chain connects TRBV5-1 to TRBJ2-7; TRBD1 aligns across 8 bases. V shed 3 bases and J 9 bases; nucleotides not matched to a gene: 5. Germline loops: CDR1 SGHRS, CDR2 YFSETQ. This CDR3 is built from 12 residues. CDR3 in amino acids: CASSSGQDVQYF. In nucleotides, the CDR3 is TGCGCCAGCAGCTCGGGACAGGACGTGCAGTACTTC.

The chain employs TRBV6-1 and TRBJ2-7; maybe TRBD1 (5 bases). Germline V gene lookup returns CDR1 MNHNS and CDR2 SASEGT. The CDR3 has 13 amino acids. V lost 2 bases, J lost 2 bases, and 7 bases lay in between. CDR3 DNA: TGTGCCAGCAGTGAACAGGGCCCCTACGAGCAGTACTTC. This translates into CASSEQGPYEQYF.

This clone has more than one count but fewer than ten. The chain has TRBV7-8 and TRBJ2-3; no clear D. This CDR3 has 13 amino acids. In germline, CDR1 is SGHVS, CDR2 FQNEAQ. The V and J ends lost 1 base and 5 bases respectively, with 7 bases between them. The CDR3 nucleotides are TGTGCCAGCAGCTTAGTTGACCAAGATACGCAGTATTTT. It codes for CASSLVDQDTQYF.

This clone was seen once. V is TRBV18 and J is TRBJ1-1; no reliable D call. V was cut by 6 bases and J by 1 base, with 15 bases left in between. Germline V gene sequence: CDR1 KGHSH, CDR2 LQKENI. The CDR3 extends over 15 amino acids. CDR3 amino acids: CASSVSGTPNTEAFF. In DNA, the CDR3 is TGTGCCAGCTCCGTTTCCGGCACCCCGAACACTGAAGCTTTCTTT.

This clone has just one count. This chain joins TRBV28 and TRBJ2-7, with TRBD1 as a possible D gene (6 bases). Looked up from germline, CDR1 is MDHEN and CDR2 is SYDVKM. Trimming stripped 6 bases from V and 0 bases from J, with 9 bases between. The CDR3 runs to 13 residues. In DNA, the CDR3 is TGTGCCAGCAGGGAGGACAGCTCCTACGAGCAGTACTTC. Protein: CASREDSSYEQYF.

This clone was seen just once. V usage is TRBV7-2 and J usage is TRBJ2-3, with 9 nucleotides matching TRBD2. Trimming took 3 bases from V and 4 from J; bases not matched to a gene: 5. In germline, CDR1 is SGHTA, CDR2 FQGNSA. This CDR3 comprises 15 residues. The CDR3 is CASSLASGTPDTQYF. The CDR3 DNA sequence: TGTGCCAGCAGCTTGGCTAGCGGGACCCCAGATACGCAGTATTTT.

This sequence joins TRBV19 and TRBJ2-5; 11 bases are a match to TRBD1. The length of the CDR3 is 16 residues. Unmatched junction bases numbered 4, after V lost 0 bases and J lost 4 bases. Looked up from germline, CDR1 is LNHDA and CDR2 is SQIVND (reference sequence). The CDR3 is CASSIEGQGVGETQYF. In DNA, the CDR3 is TGTGCCAGTAGTATAGAGGGACAGGGGGTGGGAGAGACCCAGTACTTC.

This clone was picked up one time. V is TRBV7-2 and J is TRBJ1-2; D is perhaps TRBD1 (5 bases). Trimming left V 1 base short and J 6 bases short, with 12 bases between. Per germline, CDR1 SGHTA and CDR2 FQGNSA. The CDR3 consists of 14 residues. The CDR3: CASSLVFRGDGYTF. CDR3 in DNA: TGTGCCAGCAGCTTAGTGTTCCGAGGGGATGGCTACACCTTC.

The chain joins TRBV6-5 to TRBJ1-2; D is perhaps TRBD1 (5 bases). Germline CDR1 is MNHEY and CDR2 is SVGAGI. The CDR3 spans 16 residues. Trimming removed 0 bases at V and 8 bases at J, with 19 bases between. The CDR3 DNA sequence: TGTGCCAGCAGTTACTCCCGGGACGCGGCTCGCTTGGGCTACACCTTC. Protein sequence: CASSYSRDAARLGYTF.

In this sample, this clone turned up once. The genes are TRBV5-1 and TRBJ2-7; D is undetermined. V lost 1 base to trimming and J lost 6 bases, with 29 bases between them. This CDR3 spans 19 amino acids. Germline V gives CDR1 SGHRS, CDR2 YFSETQ. CDR3 nucleotides: TGCGCCAGCAGCTTGAGCCCCCCAGGCGGCAGTGCCCTGCCTGGCGAGCAGTACTTC. Translating it yields CASSLSPPGGSALPGEQYF. The full variable domain, with the rest looked up from reference TRBV5-1 and TRBJ2-7, is KAGVTQTPRYLIKTRGQQVTLSCSPISGHRSVSWYQQTPGQGLQFLFEYFSETQRNKGNFPGRFSGRQFSNSRSEMNVSTLELGDSALYLCASSLSPPGGSALPGEQYFGPGTRLTVT.

V usage is TRBV9 and J usage is TRBJ1-1, with 7 bases fitting TRBD1. The CDR3 is 13 residues long. Germline V lookup: CDR1 SGDLS, CDR2 YYNGEE. V lost 3 bases, J lost 12 bases, and 11 bases stayed unmatched. The CDR3 loop reads CASSEAGTGVTFF. CDR3 in DNA: TGTGCCAGCAGCGAGGCGGGCACAGGGGTAACTTTCTTT.